The 21 T cell receptor beta chains below all came from one sample that was sequenced in a study of blood T cell repertoires in COVID-19. The method was immunoSEQ multiplex PCR; TCRdb's version includes in-frame clones alone and lacks a portion of them. This table holds tens of thousands of clones, approximately 86% found once. Sequences were obtained from peripheral blood. The receptors stem from a human donor in a cohort sampled during active COVID-19.

A few counts support this clone. The rearrangement links TRBV4-1 to TRBJ2-7, with a weak D call TRBD2 (5 bases). The CDR3 length is 13 residues. Germline-derived CDR1 and CDR2 are MGHRA and YSYEKL. V lost 4 bases and J lost 4, with 11 bases in between. The CDR3 bases are TGCGCCAGCAGCCTACAGAGCGGATACGAGCAGTACTTC. This translates into CASSLQSGYEQYF.

V gene TRBV7-3 combines with J gene TRBJ2-1; TRBD1 might be the D (5 bases). Germline-derived CDR1 and CDR2 are SGHTA and FQGTGA. Trimming removed 4 bases at V and 4 bases at J, with 14 bases between. The CDR3 is made up of 15 amino acids. The CDR3 spells CASSSPVGAYNEQFF. The CDR3 coding sequence is TGTGCCAGCAGCTCCCCTGTTGGGGCGTACAATGAGCAGTTCTTC.

The chain couples TRBV7-9 to TRBJ2-1; no clear D. CDR3 length equals 13 residues. The ends were cut back, 11 bases at V and 8 bases at J, with 19 bases in the middle. Germline-derived CDR1 and CDR2 are SEHNR and FQNEAQ (reference sequence). The CDR3 is CAPEVSLDHEQFF. Written as DNA, the CDR3 is TGTGCCCCAGAGGTCTCCCTAGATCATGAGCAGTTCTTC.

V and J are TRBV18 and TRBJ1-2, with D unresolved. The CDR3 length is 14 residues. Germline CDR1 and CDR2: KGHSH and LQKENI. Between the trimmed V and J ends, which lost 3 bases and 2 bases, there was a span of 10 bases. The CDR3 bases are TGTGCCAGCTCACCGGTACAGTCCAACTATGGCTACACCTTC. Amino acids: CASSPVQSNYGYTF. Full variable domain (missing parts from reference TRBV18 and TRBJ1-2): NAGVMQNPRHLVRRRGQEARLRCSPMKGHSHVYWYRQLPEEGLKFMVYLQKENIIDESGMPKERFSAEFPKEGPSILRIQQVVRGDSAAYFCASSPVQSNYGYTFGSGTRLTVV.

The table lists this clone with a count of one. The chain employs TRBV5-3 and TRBJ2-7; 10 positions agree with TRBD1. TRBV5-3 is placed among ORFs of uncertain function. V dropped 5 bases and J dropped 5; count of bases not matched to a gene: 10. There are 15 residues in the CDR3. The CDR3 region is CARSCPGQGWHEQYF. The CDR3, as DNA: TGTGCCAGAAGTTGCCCGGGACAGGGGTGGCACGAGCAGTACTTC.

This clone was seen a single time. This chain connects TRBV6-6 to TRBJ2-7, with 7 bases fitting TRBD1. CDR3 size: 15 residues. Per the germline V gene, CDR1 is MNHNY and CDR2 is SVGAGI (reference sequence). The V segment lost 5 bases and the J segment 3 bases; nucleotides outside the gene matches: 10. CDR3 in DNA: TGTGCCAGCAGTGGTCCGCGAGACAGGGTCTACGAGCAGTACTTC. This codes for CASSGPRDRVYEQYF.

V gene TRBV6-2 or TRBV6-3 combines with J gene TRBJ2-5, with TRBD1 matching 7 bases. Germline-derived CDR1 and CDR2 are MNHEY and SVGEGT. After removal of 0 bases from V and 4 bases from J, the junction contained 14 bases not matched to a gene. There are 18 residues in the CDR3. CDR3 in amino acids: CASSYSPGTVGFRETQYF. The DNA for the CDR3 is TGTGCCAGCAGTTACTCCCCAGGGACAGTAGGGTTTCGAGAGACCCAGTACTTC.

V and J are TRBV19 and TRBJ1-2; perhaps TRBD1 as D (6 bases). Germline V lookup: CDR1 LNHDA, CDR2 SQIVND (reference sequence). This CDR3 spans 13 amino acids. V lost 3 bases and J lost 5, with 10 bases in between. The CDR3 bases are TGTGCCAGTAGTATTCCCGGACAGTATGGCTACACCTTC. Translating gives CASSIPGQYGYTF.

CDR3 loop: CASSFGAEETQYF. For the CDR3, the DNA is TGCGCCAGCAGCTTCGGAGCGGAAGAGACCCAGTACTTC. The chain links TRBV5-1 to TRBJ2-5, with D perhaps matching TRBD2 (5 bases). The CDR3 has 13 residues. Germline V lookup: CDR1 SGHRS, CDR2 YFSETQ. With 2 bases removed from V and 3 bases from J, the gap between germline ends came to 8 bases.

The CDR3 sequence is CASKDTDTGELFF. The CDR3 region has the DNA TGCGCCAGCAAGGACACCGATACCGGGGAGCTGTTTTTT. The chain employs TRBV10-1 and TRBJ2-2; possibly TRBD1 for D (5 bases). The CDR3 sequence is 13 residues long. Per germline, CDR1 WNHNN and CDR2 SYGVQD (reference sequence). Trimming left V 7 bases short and J 5 bases short, with 11 bases between.

J is TRBJ2-1 and V is TRBV6-1; TRBD2 agrees at 10 bases. This CDR3 has 16 amino acids. After removal of 2 bases from V and 3 bases from J, the junction contained 4 bases not matched to a gene. Germline assignment: CDR1 MNHNS and CDR2 SASEGT. CDR3 nucleotide sequence: TGTGCCAGCAGTGAAAGACTAGCGGGCGTCTACAATGAGCAGTTCTTC. Protein product: CASSERLAGVYNEQFF.

The gene calls are TRBV2 and TRBJ1-2, with 8 bases aligning to TRBD1. Per the germline V gene, CDR1 is SNHLY and CDR2 is FYNNEI. The CDR3 length is 15 residues. The J segment lost 2 bases and the V segment lost 1 base, leaving 3 bases of the junction unmatched. The CDR3 nucleotides read TGTGCCAGCAGTGAAGGGAGGACAGGGAACTATGGCTACACCTTC. Its translation is CASSEGRTGNYGYTF.

This clone was seen a single time. The rearrangement uses TRBV6-5 and TRBJ1-4; D is unclear. V was clipped by 10 bases and J by 4 bases, with 13 bases between them. Germline loops: CDR1 MNHEY, CDR2 SVGAGI. The CDR3 extends over 13 amino acids. In DNA form, the CDR3 reads TGTGCCACCGAGAGCCTGCTTAATGAAAAACTGTTTTTT. Translating gives CATESLLNEKLFF.

The CDR3 protein is CASSLALNEDTQYF. In nucleotides, the CDR3 is TGTGCCAGCAGCTTAGCGCTAAATGAGGATACGCAGTATTTT. The chain employs TRBV7-9 and TRBJ2-3; D is uncertain. V lost 0 bases and J lost 6, with 10 bases in between. This CDR3 spans 14 amino acids. Germline V gene sequence: CDR1 SEHNR, CDR2 FQNEAQ (reference sequence).

This clone was observed once. The chain has TRBV6-6 and TRBJ1-1; TRBD1 matches at 7 bases. The ends lost 6 bases at V and 5 bases at J; junction bases unmatched: 9. CDR3 size: 14 residues. CDR1 and CDR2 (germline): MNHNY, SVGAGI (reference sequence). CDR3 DNA sequence: TGTGCCAGCAGCAAGGGGGCGGTATCGACTGAAGCTTTCTTT. Translating it yields CASSKGAVSTEAFF.

V gene TRBV29-1 combines with J gene TRBJ2-2; 8 bases agree with TRBD2. Germline V gene lookup returns CDR1 SQVTM and CDR2 ANQGSEA. The CDR3 loop spans 14 amino acids. The J segment lost 2 bases and the V segment lost 7 bases, leaving 6 bases of the junction unmatched. DNA for the CDR3: TGCAGCGCGTGGCGGGAGGCAAACACCGGGGAGCTGTTTTTT. It yields the protein CSAWREANTGELFF.

This clone occurred once. This chain joins TRBV13 and TRBJ2-1; 15 nucleotides agree with TRBD2. This CDR3 contains 18 residues. Germline lookup yields CDR1 PRHDT and CDR2 FYEKMQ (reference sequence). V gave up 5 bases and J gave up 1 base; unmatched junction bases: 6. Written as DNA, the CDR3 is TGTGCCAGCAGCCCGGGACTAGCGGGAGGAAGGTCCTACAATGAGCAGTTCTTC. Protein sequence: CASSPGLAGGRSYNEQFF.

CDR3: CASTFLAGGEQYF. CDR3 in DNA: TGTGCCAGCACCTTTCTAGCGGGAGGCGAGCAGTACTTC. J is TRBJ2-7 and V is TRBV6-5; 11 bases are a match to TRBD2. The V gene's germline CDR1 is MNHEY and CDR2 SVGAGI. The CDR3 runs to 13 residues. After removal of 7 bases from V and 6 bases from J, the junction contained 5 bases not matched to a gene.

This chain connects TRBV7-6 to TRBJ2-3; 9 bases map to TRBD1. CDR1 and CDR2 (germline): SGHVS, FNYEAQ. Trimming cost V 4 bases and J 4 bases; bases outside gene matches: 9. The CDR3 length is 16 residues. The CDR3 nucleotides are TGTGCCAGCAGCTCCTGGTCCGGGACAGGGCCAGATACGCAGTATTTT. As protein: CASSSWSGTGPDTQYF.

The chain employs TRBV6-5 and TRBJ2-3; a weak D match, TRBD2 (6 bases). From germline, CDR1 is MNHEY and CDR2 SVGAGI. V dropped 0 bases and J dropped 3 bases, with 13 bases sitting between them. This CDR3 contains 16 residues. The CDR3 reads CASSYSRGRRTDTQYF. The CDR3 nucleotides are TGTGCCAGCAGTTACTCGCGGGGAAGGAGGACAGATACGCAGTATTTT.

The genes are TRBV5-3 and TRBJ1-4, with 7 bases matching TRBD1. TRBV5-3 is an ORF; its function is uncertain. V dropped 3 bases and J dropped 5; count of bases not matched to a gene: 4. The CDR3 loop spans 14 amino acids. Written as DNA, the CDR3 is TGTGCCAGAAGCTCAGGGGGAGTGAATGAAAAACTGTTTTTT. Amino acids: CARSSGGVNEKLFF.